The 25 T cell receptor beta chains listed next were all sequenced from one sample in a study of early T cells in non-severe SARS-CoV-2 infection. TCRdb re-called the 5' RACE reads with MiXCR, one entry per CDR3 protein. Of about 71,000 distinct CDR3 sequences in the sample, around 11% are singletons; the top ten hold approximately 2.6%. This specimen was whole blood, taken at baseline. All receptors come from an adult who was a healthcare worker with PCR-confirmed SARS-CoV-2 infection or an uninfected control (not recorded which).

The gene calls are TRBV3-1 and TRBJ1-5; 9 bases match TRBD1. The germline V gene encodes CDR1 LGHDT and CDR2 YNNKEL (reference sequence). The CDR3 sequence is 16 residues long. The V gene end was trimmed by 4 bases and the J gene end by 3 bases; junction bases not matched to a gene: 7. The CDR3 here is CASSLSDRGINQPQHF. The CDR3 DNA reads as TGTGCCAGCAGCCTGAGCGACAGGGGGATCAATCAGCCCCAGCATTTT.

The V call is TRBV6-5, the J call TRBJ2-7; TRBD1 aligns across 9 bases. Germline assignment: CDR1 MNHEY and CDR2 SVGAGI. Trimming took 0 bases from V and 6 from J; bases not matched to a gene: 6. The CDR3 runs 15 residues. CDR3 bases: TGTGCCAGCAGTTACTCGCGGGGACAGGGTATCGAGCAGTACTTC. Its protein product is CASSYSRGQGIEQYF.

With regard to this clonotype: It is likely a read error, because the conserved phenylalanine at the end of the CDR3 is missing. The genes are TRBV5-1 and TRBJ2-2; D might be TRBD2 (6 bases). The germline V gene encodes CDR1 SGHRS and CDR2 YFSETQ. V was trimmed by 4 bases and J by 3 bases, leaving 13 bases between them. The CDR3 extends over 15 amino acids. The CDR3 spells CASSNGLYDTGELFC. DNA of the CDR3: TGCGCCAGCAGCAACGGACTATACGACACCGGGGAGCTGTTTTGT.

V is TRBV5-1 and J is TRBJ2-3, with D maybe TRBD1 (6 bases). In germline, CDR1 is SGHRS, CDR2 YFSETQ. The V gene lost 3 bases and the J gene lost 1 base, with 12 bases spanning the gap. The CDR3 sequence is 15 residues long. CDR3 protein: CASSSAQGRTDTQYF. CDR3 nucleotide sequence: TGCGCCAGCAGCTCCGCACAGGGCCGCACAGATACGCAGTATTTT.

The V and J genes are TRBV7-2 and TRBJ2-3; D is undetermined. Germline V CDR1 and CDR2: SGHTA, FQGNSA. This CDR3 contains 11 residues. V lost 0 bases and J lost 8, with 3 bases in between. CDR3: CASSLAVTQYF. The CDR3 DNA is TGTGCCAGCAGCTTAGCGGTTACGCAGTATTTT.

This clonotype has at least ten counts. The chain recombines TRBV12-3 or TRBV12-4 with TRBJ2-7; unclear D gene. Between the trimmed V and J ends, which lost 6 bases and 3 bases, there was a span of 12 bases. The CDR3 is 13 amino acids. The CDR3 nucleotides are TGTGCCAGCAGGAGATCCAGTGTCTACGAGCAGTACTTC. It translates to CASRRSSVYEQYF.

This clonotype has a count of ten or more. The chain has TRBV20-1 and TRBJ2-2; 11 positions agree with TRBD2. With V trimmed by 0 bases and J by 0 bases, 6 bases remained unmatched. The CDR3 covers 18 residues. The germline V gene encodes CDR1 DFQATT and CDR2 SNEGSKA (reference sequence). CDR3 nucleotide sequence: TGCAGTGCTAGAGACCTGACTAGCGGGGTATCGAACACCGGGGAGCTGTTTTTT. Protein sequence: CSARDLTSGVSNTGELFF.

This clonotype was counted many times. This chain connects TRBV7-8 to TRBJ2-3; D call uncertain. Germline CDR1 reads SGHVS; CDR2 reads FQNEAQ. This CDR3 contains 16 residues. Trimming shortened V by 0 bases and J by 4 bases, and 14 bases separated the two germline ends. The CDR3 sequence is CASSLAARLLPDTQYF. For the CDR3, the DNA is TGTGCCAGCAGCTTAGCGGCCCGCCTTCTACCAGATACGCAGTATTTT.

This clonotype was counted between two and nine times. The gene calls are TRBV18 and TRBJ1-5; a weak D match, TRBD1 (5 bases). The length of the CDR3 is 14 residues. The ends were cut back, 2 bases at V and 11 bases at J, with 16 bases in the middle. Germline CDR1 reads KGHSH; CDR2 reads LQKENI. CDR3 sequence: CASSPGRQFRAQHF. The CDR3 bases are TGTGCCAGCTCACCAGGGAGACAGTTTAGGGCCCAGCATTTT.

This clonotype was counted at least ten times. CDR3 region: CATSDPRDRTYEQYF. CDR3 DNA sequence: TGTGCCACCAGTGATCCCCGGGACAGGACCTACGAGCAGTACTTC. The rearrangement links TRBV24-1 to TRBJ2-7; TRBD1 matches at 8 bases. Trimming removed 3 bases from V and 2 bases from J; junction bases left unmatched: 5. The CDR3 has 15 amino acids. Germline V lookup: CDR1 KGHDR, CDR2 SFDVKD.

The chain links TRBV25-1 to TRBJ2-6; no clear D gene. Trimming removed 4 bases from V and 4 bases from J, with 14 bases in between. CDR3 length: 16 amino acids. The V gene's germline CDR1 is MGHDK and CDR2 SYGVNS. CDR3 sequence (DNA): TGTGCCAGCAGTGTACCTGCCGGGTCCGGGGCCAACGTCCTGACTTTC. Translating gives CASSVPAGSGANVLTF.

This clonotype was counted many times. The chain joins TRBV2 to TRBJ1-6; 7 positions agree with TRBD1. This CDR3 is built from 16 residues. Trimming cost V 0 bases and J 6 bases; bases outside gene matches: 5. Germline V CDR1 and CDR2: SNHLY, FYNNEI. The CDR3 loop is CASSEAQGGPNSPLHF. CDR3 bases: TGTGCCAGCAGTGAAGCGCAGGGGGGGCCTAATTCACCCCTCCACTTT.

V and J are TRBV6-2 or TRBV6-3 and TRBJ2-7, with TRBD1 matching 9 bases. The CDR3 is 15 residues long. The V gene end was trimmed by 4 bases and the J gene end by 3 bases; junction bases not matched to a gene: 7. Looked up from germline, CDR1 is MNHEY and CDR2 is SVGEGT. The CDR3, as DNA: TGTGCCAGCAGTTCCTACAGGGGGCCCAACTACGAGCAGTACTTC. It translates to CASSSYRGPNYEQYF.

This clonotype was recorded at least ten times. V is TRBV28 and J is TRBJ1-5; a possible D gene is TRBD1 (6 bases). CDR3 length: 16 residues. Germline V CDR1 and CDR2: MDHEN, SYDVKM. V shed 4 bases and J shed 2 bases, with 15 bases lying between them. CDR3 residues: CASSSGQRGGNQPQHF. The CDR3 DNA sequence: TGTGCCAGCAGTTCCGGACAGCGGGGGGGCAATCAGCCCCAGCATTTT.

Only a few counts were recorded for this clonotype. The CDR3 sequence: CASSLGQPRSSYNEQFF. CDR3 coding DNA: TGTGCCAGCAGCTTAGGGCAGCCCAGAAGCTCCTACAATGAGCAGTTCTTC. This rearrangement joins TRBV7-6 to TRBJ2-1; D gene ambiguous. Germline V gene data show CDR1 as SGHVS and CDR2 as FNYEAQ. The CDR3 contains 17 residues. V was cut by 1 base and J by 0 bases, with 13 bases left in between.

This clonotype was seen ten or more times. CDR3 nucleotides: TGTGCCAGCAGCTTGGGTAGCACAGATACGCAGTATTTT. This encodes CASSLGSTDTQYF. This chain uses TRBV7-9 with TRBJ2-3, with no clear D. Germline-derived CDR1 and CDR2 are SEHNR and FQNEAQ (reference sequence). The V end was cut by 3 bases, the J end by 0 bases, with 4 bases between. This CDR3 is built from 13 residues. The variable domain in full, with the rest retrieved from reference TRBV7-9 and TRBJ2-3, is DTGVSQNPRHKITKRGQNVTFRCDPISEHNRLYWYRQTLGQGPEFLTYFQNEAQLEKSRLLSDRFSAERPKGSFSTLEIQRTEQGDSAMYLCASSLGSTDTQYFGPGTRLTVL.

This clonotype was detected a few times. The J gene is TRBJ2-5, the V gene TRBV18, with 7 nucleotides matching TRBD2. From germline, CDR1 is KGHSH and CDR2 LQKENI. V shed 3 bases, J shed 2 bases, and the junction held 6 bases outside the gene matches. This CDR3 is 15 amino acids long. The CDR3 DNA follows: TGTGCCAGCTCACCGCGACTAGCCGCACAAGAGACCCAGTACTTC. Amino acids: CASSPRLAAQETQYF.

This clonotype occurred many times. The rearrangement joins TRBV4-2 to TRBJ1-6; D is ambiguous. The CDR3 is made up of 15 amino acids. Germline V lookup: CDR1 LGHNA, CDR2 YNFKEQ. The V and J ends lost 0 bases and 10 bases respectively, with 13 bases between them. CDR3 sequence reads: CASSQDGSSRSPLHF. CDR3 sequence (DNA): TGTGCCAGCAGCCAAGACGGGTCCTCTCGATCACCCCTCCACTTT.

The chain recombines TRBV11-2 with TRBJ2-5; the D gene is possibly TRBD1 (5 bases). This CDR3 spans 17 amino acids. Germline-derived CDR1 and CDR2 are SGHAT and FQNNGV. V dropped 2 bases and J dropped 3 bases, with 19 bases sitting between them. The CDR3 DNA reads as TGTGCCAGCAGCTTAAAGAGGAAAAGGGGTTGGGAAGAGACCCAGTACTTC. It specifies CASSLKRKRGWEETQYF.

The rearrangement links TRBV11-2 to TRBJ1-2, with D possibly being TRBD1 (5 bases). This CDR3 contains 17 residues. V was shortened by 5 bases and J by 2 bases, with 21 bases between the two germline ends. From germline, CDR1 is SGHAT and CDR2 FQNNGV. CDR3 region: CASSPFGAEPRNYGYTF. In DNA, the CDR3 is TGTGCCAGCAGCCCCTTCGGGGCAGAACCACGGAACTATGGCTACACCTTC.

This clonotype was seen many times. CDR3 sequence: CASSPGTRPTDTQYF. The CDR3 coding sequence is TGTGCCAGCAGCCCCGGGACACGGCCCACAGATACGCAGTATTTT. This rearrangement joins TRBV5-8 to TRBJ2-3; tentatively, D is TRBD1 (6 bases). There are 15 residues in the CDR3. From germline, CDR1 is SGHTS and CDR2 YDEGEE. The V end lost 4 bases, the J end lost 2 bases, and 14 bases lay between the germline ends.

The chain is built from TRBV23-1 and TRBJ2-7; TRBD1 aligns across 7 bases. TRBV23-1 qualifies as an ORF whose function is uncertain. V shed 8 bases, J shed 0 bases, and the junction held 4 bases outside the gene matches. The CDR3 extends over 13 amino acids. CDR3 loop: CASDRQGSYEQYF. The CDR3 DNA sequence: TGCGCCAGCGACCGACAGGGCTCCTACGAGCAGTACTTC.

This clonotype has only a few counts. The chain is built from TRBV27 and TRBJ1-5; perhaps TRBD1 as D (5 bases). V was trimmed by 6 bases and J by 1 base, leaving 13 bases between them. CDR1 and CDR2 from the germline V gene are MNHEY and SMNVEV (reference sequence). This CDR3 region has 15 residues. CDR3 in amino acids: CASRPQATSNQPQHF. CDR3 bases: TGTGCCAGCAGGCCACAGGCTACGAGCAATCAGCCCCAGCATTTT.

Written as DNA, the CDR3 is TGCGCCAGCAGCCGCTTTGCCACCCGGGGAAATGAGCAGTTCTTC. Protein: CASSRFATRGNEQFF. This chain uses TRBV4-1 with TRBJ2-1; TRBD2 might be the D (5 bases). The V end was cut by 4 bases, the J end by 7 bases, with 17 bases between. Germline CDR1 is MGHRA and CDR2 is YSYEKL. The CDR3 length is 15 residues.

This clonotype occurred a few times. The chain employs TRBV24-1 and TRBJ2-5; the D gene is possibly TRBD2 (5 bases). Germline V gene sequence: CDR1 KGHDR, CDR2 SFDVKD. The CDR3 spans 13 residues. Trimming removed 0 bases at V and 4 bases at J, with 5 bases between. The CDR3: CATSDLAGETQYF. The CDR3, as DNA: TGTGCCACCAGTGATTTGGCGGGAGAGACCCAGTACTTC.